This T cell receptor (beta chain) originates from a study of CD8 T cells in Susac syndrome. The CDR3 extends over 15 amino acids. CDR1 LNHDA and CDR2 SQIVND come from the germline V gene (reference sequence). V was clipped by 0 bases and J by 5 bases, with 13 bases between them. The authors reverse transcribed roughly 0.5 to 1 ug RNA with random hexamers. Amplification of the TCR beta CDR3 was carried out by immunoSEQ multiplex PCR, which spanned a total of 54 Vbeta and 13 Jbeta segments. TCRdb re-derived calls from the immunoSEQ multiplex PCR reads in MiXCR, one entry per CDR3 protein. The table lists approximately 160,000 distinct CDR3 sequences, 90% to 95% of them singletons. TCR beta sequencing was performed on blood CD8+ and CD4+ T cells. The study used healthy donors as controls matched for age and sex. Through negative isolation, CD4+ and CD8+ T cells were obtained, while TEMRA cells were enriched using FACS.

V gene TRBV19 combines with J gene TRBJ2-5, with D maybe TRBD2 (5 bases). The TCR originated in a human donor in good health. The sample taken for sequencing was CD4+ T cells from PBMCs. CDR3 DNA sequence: TGTGCCAGTAGTATAGATCCAGCGGCGAGGGAGACCCAGTACTTC. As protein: CASSIDPAARETQYF.